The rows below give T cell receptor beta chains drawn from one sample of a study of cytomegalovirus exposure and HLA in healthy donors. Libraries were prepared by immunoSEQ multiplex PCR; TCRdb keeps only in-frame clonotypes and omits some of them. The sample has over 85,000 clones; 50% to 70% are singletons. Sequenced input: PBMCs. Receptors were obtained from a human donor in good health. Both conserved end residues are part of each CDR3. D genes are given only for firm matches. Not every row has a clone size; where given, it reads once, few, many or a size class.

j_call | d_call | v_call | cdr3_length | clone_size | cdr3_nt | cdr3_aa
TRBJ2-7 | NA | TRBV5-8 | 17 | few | TGTGCCAGCAACCCTGGGGTCCAGCGGGTGAACTCCTACGAGCAGTACTTC | CASNPGVQRVNSYEQYF
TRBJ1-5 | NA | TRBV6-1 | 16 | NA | TGTGCCAGCAGTGTTAAGGAGGGTTTAGCAAATCAGCCCCAGCATTTT | CASSVKEGLANQPQHF
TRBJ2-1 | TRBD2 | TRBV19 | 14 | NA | TGTGCCAGTAGTAAGGGACTAGCGGGAGGGCCCTTGGTCTTC | CASSKGLAGGPLVF
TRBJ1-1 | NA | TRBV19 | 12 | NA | TGTGCCAGTAGTACAGGGAACACTGAAGCTTTCTTT | CASSTGNTEAFF
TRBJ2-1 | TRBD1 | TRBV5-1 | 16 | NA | TGCGCCAGCAGCGACCCCGGGACAGGGAAGTACAATGAGCAGTTCTTC | CASSDPGTGKYNEQFF
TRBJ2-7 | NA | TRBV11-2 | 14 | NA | TGTGCCAGCACCGCCCTAACAGGGTACTACGAGCAGTACTTC | CASTALTGYYEQYF
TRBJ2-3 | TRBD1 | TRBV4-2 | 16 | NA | TGTGCCAGCAGCCCTTATTTGGACAGGGGCACAGATACGCAGTATTTT | CASSPYLDRGTDTQYF
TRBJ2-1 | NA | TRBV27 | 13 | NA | TGTGCCAGCAGCACACAACGCTACAATGAGCAGTTCTTC | CASSTQRYNEQFF
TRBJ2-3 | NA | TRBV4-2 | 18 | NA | TGTGCCAGCAGCCAGGTGGCTGGAGCGGGTCACAGCACAGATACGCAGTATTTT | CASSQVAGAGHSTDTQYF
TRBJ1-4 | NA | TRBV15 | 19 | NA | TGTGCCACCAGCAGGCTACAGGGTGGTATTGGTACAACTAATGAAAAACTGTTTTTT | CATSRLQGGIGTTNEKLFF
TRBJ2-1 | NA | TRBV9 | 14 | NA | TGTGCCAGCAGCGCCTCGGGTACTCGGAGTGAGCAGTTCTTC | CASSASGTRSEQFF
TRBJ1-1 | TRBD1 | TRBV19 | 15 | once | TGTGCCAGTAGTATCGGAGACAGGGCGAGCATCGAAGCTTTCTTT | CASSIGDRASIEAFF
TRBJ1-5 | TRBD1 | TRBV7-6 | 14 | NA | TGTGCCAGCAGCCAACAGGGGGCGGGACAGCCCCAGCATTTT | CASSQQGAGQPQHF
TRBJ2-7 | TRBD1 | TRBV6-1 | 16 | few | TGTGCCAGCAGTGAAAGTTCGGGACAGACCTCCTACGAGCAGTACTTC | CASSESSGQTSYEQYF
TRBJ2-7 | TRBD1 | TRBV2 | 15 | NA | TGTGCCAGCAGTGAACTTGGGACAGGGGAGGACGAGCAGTACTTC | CASSELGTGEDEQYF
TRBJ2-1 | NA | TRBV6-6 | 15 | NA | TGTGCCAGCAGTCCGTTCCTAAGCTCCTACAATGAGCAGTTCTTC | CASSPFLSSYNEQFF
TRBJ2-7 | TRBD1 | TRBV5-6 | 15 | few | TGTGCCAGCAGCTCCCCGGGACAGGGGACCTACGAGCAGTACTTC | CASSSPGQGTYEQYF
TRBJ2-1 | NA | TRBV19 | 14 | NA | TGTGCCAGTAGTATAACGGGAGAGGGCAATGAGCAGTTCTTC | CASSITGEGNEQFF
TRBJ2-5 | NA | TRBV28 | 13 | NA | TGTGCCAGCAGCAATCGGGGGAGGGAGACCCAGTACTTC | CASSNRGRETQYF
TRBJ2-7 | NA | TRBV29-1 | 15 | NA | TGCAGCGTGGCCTCGCAGTTCCCAGACTCCTACGAGCAGTACTTC | CSVASQFPDSYEQYF
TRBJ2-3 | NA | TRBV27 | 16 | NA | TGTGCCAGCAGTTTCCGGACTACCCTTAGCACAGATACGCAGTATTTT | CASSFRTTLSTDTQYF
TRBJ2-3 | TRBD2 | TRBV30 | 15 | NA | TGTGCCTGGAGTGTATGGCGGGAGGACACAGATACGCAGTATTTT | CAWSVWREDTDTQYF
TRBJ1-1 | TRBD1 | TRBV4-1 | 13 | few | TGCGCCAGCAGCCTCACAGGGGGCACTGAAGCTTTCTTT | CASSLTGGTEAFF
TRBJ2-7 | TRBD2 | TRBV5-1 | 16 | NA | TGCGCCAGCAGCTTGGTGTTAGCGGGCATCTCCTACGAGCAGTACTTC | CASSLVLAGISYEQYF
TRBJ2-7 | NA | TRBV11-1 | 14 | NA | TGTGCCAGCAGCCGGGCGGACAGTTCCTACGAGCAGTACTTC | CASSRADSSYEQYF
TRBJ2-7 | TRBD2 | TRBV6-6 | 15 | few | TGTGCCAGCAGTCCGACTAGCCAAAGCTCCTACGAGCAGTACTTC | CASSPTSQSSYEQYF
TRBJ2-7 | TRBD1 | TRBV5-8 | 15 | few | TGTGCCAGCAGCCACCGGGACAGGGGGCCCAACGAGCAGTACTTC | CASSHRDRGPNEQYF
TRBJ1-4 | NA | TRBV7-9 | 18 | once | TGTGCCAGCAGCTTACTGGGTGTCCGAGACAGCAGTAATGAAAAACTGTTTTTT | CASSLLGVRDSSNEKLFF
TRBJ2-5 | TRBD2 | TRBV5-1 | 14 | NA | TGCGCCAGCAGGGCGGGAGGGCCGTGGGAGACCCAGTACTTC | CASRAGGPWETQYF
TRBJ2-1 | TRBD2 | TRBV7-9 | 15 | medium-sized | TGTGCCAGCAGGTCCCTAGCGGGAGGGCTCCATGAGCAGTTCTTC | CASRSLAGGLHEQFF
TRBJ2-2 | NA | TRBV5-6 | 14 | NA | TGTGCCAGCAGCTTGGCCGGGTGGTTGGAGGAGCTGTTTTTT | CASSLAGWLEELFF
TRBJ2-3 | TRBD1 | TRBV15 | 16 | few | TGTGCCACCAGCAGAGATAGCCACAGGGGAACAGATACGCAGTATTTT | CATSRDSHRGTDTQYF
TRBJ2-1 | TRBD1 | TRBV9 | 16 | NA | TGTGCCAGCAGCTTCCGGGACAGGGGGCTTCACAATGAGCAGTTCTTC | CASSFRDRGLHNEQFF
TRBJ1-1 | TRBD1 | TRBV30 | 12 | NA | TGTGCCTGGAACAGGGGGCTGACTGAAGCTTTCTTT | CAWNRGLTEAFF
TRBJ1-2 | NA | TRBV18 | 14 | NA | TGTGCCAGCTCACCAGTGGCGGACAGCTATGGCTACACCTTC | CASSPVADSYGYTF
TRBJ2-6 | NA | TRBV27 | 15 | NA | TGTGCCAGCAGTTTCTGGGAGACTGGGGCCAACGTCCTGACTTTC | CASSFWETGANVLTF
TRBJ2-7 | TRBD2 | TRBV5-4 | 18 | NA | TGTGCCAGCAGCGGCTACGGGACTAGCGGCTCGAGCTCCTACGAGCAGTACTTC | CASSGYGTSGSSSYEQYF
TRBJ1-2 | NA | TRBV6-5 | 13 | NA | TGTGCCAGCAGCCTACTTGGGGGCAGGGGCTACACCTTC | CASSLLGGRGYTF
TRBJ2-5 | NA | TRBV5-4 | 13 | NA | TGTGCCAGCAGCTTGGCCCCGGGGGAGACCCAGTACTTC | CASSLAPGETQYF
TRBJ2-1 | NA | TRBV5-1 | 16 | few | TGCGCCAGCAGCTTAGGGCAGCGGGTCGGGTACAATGAGCAGTTCTTC | CASSLGQRVGYNEQFF
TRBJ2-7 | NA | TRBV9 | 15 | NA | TGTGCCAGCAGCGTAGCTGCAGGGGCTACCTACGAGCAGTACTTC | CASSVAAGATYEQYF
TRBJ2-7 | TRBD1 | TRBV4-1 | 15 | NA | TGCGCCAGCAGCCACCCCGGGACAGCCTCCTACGAGCAGTACTTC | CASSHPGTASYEQYF
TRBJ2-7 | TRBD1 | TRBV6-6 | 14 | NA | TGTGCCAGCAGTTCAACAGGGGGGCTAGGGGAGCAGTACTTC | CASSSTGGLGEQYF